This T cell receptor (beta chain) was observed in a study of blood T cell repertoires in COVID-19. The CDR3 length is 15 residues. Trimming left V 8 bases short and J 3 bases short, with 17 bases between. CDR1 and CDR2 (germline): SEHNR, FQNEAQ (reference sequence). The table came from immunoSEQ multiplex PCR; TCRdb's copy has only in-frame clones and leaves some out. The sample shows around 230,000 clones, 70% to 85% of them seen only once. The J gene is TRBJ1-3, the V gene TRBV7-9, with D possibly TRBD1 on 6 matching bases. The receptor was isolated from a man aged 40-49 years who had recovered from COVID-19. The sequenced sample consisted of peripheral blood. The CDR3 coding sequence is TGTGCCAGCGCGACTATGGGGGCAGTTGGAAACACCATATATTTT. Protein sequence: CASATMGAVGNTIYF.